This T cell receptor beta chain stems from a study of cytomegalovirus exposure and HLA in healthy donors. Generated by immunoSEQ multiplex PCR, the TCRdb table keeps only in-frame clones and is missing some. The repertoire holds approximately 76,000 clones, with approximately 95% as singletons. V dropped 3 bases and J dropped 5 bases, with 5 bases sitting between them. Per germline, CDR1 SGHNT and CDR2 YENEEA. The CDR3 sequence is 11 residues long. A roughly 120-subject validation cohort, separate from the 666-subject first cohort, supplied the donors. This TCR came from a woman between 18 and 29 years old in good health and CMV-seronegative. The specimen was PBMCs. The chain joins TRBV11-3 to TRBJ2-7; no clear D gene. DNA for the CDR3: TGTGCCAGCAGCTTTCGTGACGAGCAGTACTTC. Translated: CASSFRDEQYF.